This record covers a single T cell receptor (beta chain). This likely came from a read error, as a far larger clone is one base away. In the sort, naive CD8 T cells were defined as CD8+CD4-CCR7+CD45RA+. MiXCR was run by TCRdb on the PCR reads, yielding one entry per CDR3 protein. The table shows around 460,000 distinct CDR3 sequences, with approximately 25% occurring only once. The sample comes from a study of molecular identifiers for immune sequencing clone quantification. Germline V lookup: CDR1 SGHRS, CDR2 YFSETQ. The CDR3 is 13 amino acids. The sequence was obtained from a human donor in good health. Some libraries in this study had Jurkat cell RNA spiked in. Material: naive CD8+ T cells from blood, with Jurkat cell RNA spiked in. Subset indicated: FACS-sorted CD8+CD4-CCR7+CD45RA+ naive T cells. This sequence joins TRBV5-1 and TRBJ1-1; D unresolved. CDR3 DNA: TGCGCCAGCAGCTTGGCTTTGAACGCTGAAGCTTTCTTT. Encoded protein: CASSLALNAEAFF.